What follows describes a single T cell receptor (beta chain). The target of this receptor is not known. No base quality information exists; no much larger clone differs at one position. The entry originates in a study of T cell responses to AZD1222 COVID-19 vaccine (TCRdb year 2021). As for the study more broadly: AZD1222 recipients whose second dose came at about 4 weeks and those whose second dose came at about 12 weeks were combined into one group, since spike-specific TCR depth and breadth did not differ between the two schedules. TCR sequencing was performed for approximately 240 trial participants, of whom about 200 were given two doses of AZD1222 and 26 were given two doses of MenACWY control vaccine. Trial participants were enrolled by age into 18-55, 56-69 and 70-plus year subgroups, with approximately 160, 26 and 62 TCR-sequenced participants respectively.

Read against the paper, the sample's time point label means: baseline before first vaccination. Samples from vaccinated people were obtained from the UK trials COV001 and COV002, which included a single-blind randomized controlled phase 2/3 trial of AZD1222 (ChAdOx1 nCoV-19) in healthy adults. For TCRbeta chain sequencing, PBMC samples were collected from trial participants at day 0 and at day 28 after the second dose. The full study reports these points: Because no day 14 peak-response samples were available, repertoires were characterized only after the peak T cell response. Most participants were white British and females outnumbered males, and the authors suggested that clonal diversity may have been underestimated. Epitopes outside the regions mutated in the B.1.351 and B.1.1.7 variants were reportedly recognized by nearly half of the unique spike-specific TCRs. CD4 TCRs associated with the vaccine covered the entire spike protein, and the dominant responses were in regions 160-218 and 743-854. Conclusions about previously exposed vaccinees are limited, since just five to seven AZD1222 recipients were seropositive for SARS-CoV-2 at baseline. In the small 56-69-year group, the increase in depth fell short of significance, most likely because of low power. A significant rise in spike-specific TCR breadth and depth was observed after two AZD1222 doses relative to day 0 and relative to MenACWY recipients.

The CDR3 regions of human TCRbeta chains were analyzed by immunosequencing. The authors' pipeline ran thus. TCRs in the repertoires were matched against a reference library of SARS-CoV-2-specific TCRs that had been generated with the MIRA antigen-specificity platform. Breadth was defined as the fraction of unique TCRs that were SARS-CoV-2-associated, and depth was defined as the fraction of total T cells that were SARS-CoV-2-associated. Using the MIRA data, every spike-specific TCR was mapped to the spike region that the TCR reacted to and assigned to either a CD4 or a CD8 class. Log10-transformed breadth and depth values were compared by one-way ANOVA with Sidak's multiple comparisons tests. TCRdb holds this immuneACCESS table with in-frame rearrangements only. Some clones are missing; in checked studies, unresolved V genes explain under half, and the rest has no known cause. D and trimming come from the DNA, and the V and J calls and clone size come from that table. The sample has tens of thousands of clones on record, about 78% of them singletons. Around a fifth of the sample lies in the top ten.

V and J lose 6 bases and 7 bases, and a span of 24 bases separates them. The germline V gene (reference sequence) specifies LNHNV as CDR1 and YYDKDF as CDR2. From the cysteine through the phenylalanine, the CDR3 covers 16 amino acids. The entry retains the CDR3 DNA only, 48 bases that are in frame from base 1. The rearranged chain carries TRBV15 and TRBJ1-2; the D segment could be TRBD1, given 5 matching bases. The sequencing here drew on peripheral blood, taken on day 0 of AZD1222 vaccination. The clonotype was recovered from an adult in good health. This receptor carries the CDR3 CATRDLRDQGVGGYTF. The bases read TGTGCCACCAGGGATCTCCGTGATCAGGGAGTGGGTGGCTACACCTTC.